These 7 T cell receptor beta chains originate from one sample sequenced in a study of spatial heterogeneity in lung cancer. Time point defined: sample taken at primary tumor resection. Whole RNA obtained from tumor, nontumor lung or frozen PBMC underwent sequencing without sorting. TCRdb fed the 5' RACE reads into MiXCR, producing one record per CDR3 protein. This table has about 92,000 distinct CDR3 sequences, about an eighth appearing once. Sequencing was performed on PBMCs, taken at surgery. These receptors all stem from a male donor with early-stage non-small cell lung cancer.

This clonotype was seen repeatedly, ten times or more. The CDR3 loop is CASSTVGETQYF. CDR3 DNA sequence: TGTGCCAGCAGCACGGTCGGGGAGACCCAGTACTTC. This sequence joins TRBV7-9 and TRBJ2-5; D is uncertain. The CDR3 totals 12 residues. Germline CDR1 is SEHNR and CDR2 is FQNEAQ (reference sequence). V lost 5 bases, J lost 5 bases, and 9 bases lay in between. The whole variable domain, filled in from reference TRBV7-9 and TRBJ2-5, reads DTGVSQNPRHKITKRGQNVTFRCDPISEHNRLYWYRQTLGQGPEFLTYFQNEAQLEKSRLLSDRFSAERPKGSFSTLEIQRTEQGDSAMYLCASSTVGETQYFGPGTRLLVL.

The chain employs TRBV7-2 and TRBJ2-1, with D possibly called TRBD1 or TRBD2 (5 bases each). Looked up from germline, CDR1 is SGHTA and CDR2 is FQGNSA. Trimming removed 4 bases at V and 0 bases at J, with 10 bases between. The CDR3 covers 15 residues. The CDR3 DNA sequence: TGTGCCAGCAGCTCCCCGGGACGCTCCTACAATGAGCAGTTCTTC. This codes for CASSSPGRSYNEQFF.

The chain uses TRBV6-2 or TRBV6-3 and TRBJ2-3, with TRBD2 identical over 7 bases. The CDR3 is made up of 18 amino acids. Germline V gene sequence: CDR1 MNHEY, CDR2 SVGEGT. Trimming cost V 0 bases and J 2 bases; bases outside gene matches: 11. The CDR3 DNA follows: TGTGCCAGCAGTTACTCGACATCGCTAGCGGATTTCACAGATACGCAGTATTTT. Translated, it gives CASSYSTSLADFTDTQYF.

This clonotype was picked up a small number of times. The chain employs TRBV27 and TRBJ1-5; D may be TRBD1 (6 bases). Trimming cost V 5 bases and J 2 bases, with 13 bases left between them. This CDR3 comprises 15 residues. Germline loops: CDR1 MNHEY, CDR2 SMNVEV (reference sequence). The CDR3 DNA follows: TGTGCCAGCAGTCGACAGGCCTGGGGCAATCAGCCCCAGCATTTT. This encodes CASSRQAWGNQPQHF.

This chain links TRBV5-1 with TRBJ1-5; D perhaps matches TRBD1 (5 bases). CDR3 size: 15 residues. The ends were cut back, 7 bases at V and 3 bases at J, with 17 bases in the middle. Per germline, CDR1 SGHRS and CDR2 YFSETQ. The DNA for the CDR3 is TGCGCCAGCGCTCCTCAGGCAGGGACCAATCAGCCCCAGCATTTT. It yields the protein CASAPQAGTNQPQHF.

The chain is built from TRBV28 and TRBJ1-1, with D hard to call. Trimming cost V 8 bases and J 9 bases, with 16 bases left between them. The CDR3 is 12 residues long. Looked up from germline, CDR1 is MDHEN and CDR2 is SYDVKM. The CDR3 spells CASAYVGEKAFF. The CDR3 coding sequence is TGTGCCAGCGCTTATGTGGGAGAGAAAGCTTTCTTT.

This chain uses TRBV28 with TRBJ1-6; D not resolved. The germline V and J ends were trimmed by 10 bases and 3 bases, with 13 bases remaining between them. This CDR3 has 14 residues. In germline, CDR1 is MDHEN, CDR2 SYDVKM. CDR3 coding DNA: TGTGCCACCTCGGCGGAAGGCTATAATTCACCCCTCCACTTT. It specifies CATSAEGYNSPLHF.